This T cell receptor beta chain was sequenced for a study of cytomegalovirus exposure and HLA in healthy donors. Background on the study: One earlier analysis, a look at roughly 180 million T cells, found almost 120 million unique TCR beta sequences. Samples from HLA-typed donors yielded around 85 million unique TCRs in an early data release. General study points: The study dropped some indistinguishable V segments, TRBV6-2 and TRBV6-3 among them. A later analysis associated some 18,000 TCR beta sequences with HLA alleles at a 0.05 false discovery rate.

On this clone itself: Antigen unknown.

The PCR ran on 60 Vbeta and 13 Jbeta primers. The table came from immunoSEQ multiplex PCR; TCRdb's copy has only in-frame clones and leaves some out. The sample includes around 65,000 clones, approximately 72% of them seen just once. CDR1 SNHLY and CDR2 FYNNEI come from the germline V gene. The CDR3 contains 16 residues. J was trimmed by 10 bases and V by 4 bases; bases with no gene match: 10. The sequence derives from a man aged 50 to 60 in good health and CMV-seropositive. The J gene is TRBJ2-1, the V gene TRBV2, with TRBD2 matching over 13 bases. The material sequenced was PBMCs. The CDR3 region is CASSAWTSGRSYEQFF. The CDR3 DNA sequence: TGTGCCAGCAGTGCCTGGACTAGCGGGAGATCGTACGAGCAGTTCTTC.